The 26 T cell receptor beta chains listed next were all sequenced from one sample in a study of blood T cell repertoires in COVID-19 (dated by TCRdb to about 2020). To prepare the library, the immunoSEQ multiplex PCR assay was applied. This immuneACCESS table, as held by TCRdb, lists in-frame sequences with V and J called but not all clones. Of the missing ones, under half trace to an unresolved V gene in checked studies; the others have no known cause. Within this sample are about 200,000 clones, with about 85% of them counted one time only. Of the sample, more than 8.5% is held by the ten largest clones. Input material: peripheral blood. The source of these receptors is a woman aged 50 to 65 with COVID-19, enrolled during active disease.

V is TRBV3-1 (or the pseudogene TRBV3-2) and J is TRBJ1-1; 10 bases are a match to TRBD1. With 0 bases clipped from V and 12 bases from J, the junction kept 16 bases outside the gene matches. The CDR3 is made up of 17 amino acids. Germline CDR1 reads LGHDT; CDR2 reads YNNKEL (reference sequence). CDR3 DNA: TGTGCCAGCAGCCAAGATTCGTGGCCACGGGACAGGGGCGGATCTTTCTTT. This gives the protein CASSQDSWPRDRGGSFF.

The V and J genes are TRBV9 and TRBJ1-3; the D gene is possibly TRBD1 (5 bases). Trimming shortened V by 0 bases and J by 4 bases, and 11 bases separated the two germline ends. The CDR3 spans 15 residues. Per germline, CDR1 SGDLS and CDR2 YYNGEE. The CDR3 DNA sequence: TGTGCCAGCAGCGTAGAAGGGGTGGGCGGAAACACCATATATTTT. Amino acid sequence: CASSVEGVGGNTIYF.

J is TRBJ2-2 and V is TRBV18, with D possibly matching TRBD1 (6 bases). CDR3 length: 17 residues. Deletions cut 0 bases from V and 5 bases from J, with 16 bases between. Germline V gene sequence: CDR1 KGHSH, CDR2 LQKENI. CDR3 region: CASSPPIGTTLTGELFF. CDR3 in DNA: TGTGCCAGCTCACCACCGATTGGGACAACCCTTACCGGGGAGCTGTTTTTT.

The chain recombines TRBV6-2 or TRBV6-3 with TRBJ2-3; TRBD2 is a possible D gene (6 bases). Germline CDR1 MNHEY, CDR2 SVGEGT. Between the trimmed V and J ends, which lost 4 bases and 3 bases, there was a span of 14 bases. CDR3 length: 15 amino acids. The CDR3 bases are TGTGCCAGCAGTTCGACTAGAGGAGGTACAGATACGCAGTATTTT. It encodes CASSSTRGGTDTQYF.

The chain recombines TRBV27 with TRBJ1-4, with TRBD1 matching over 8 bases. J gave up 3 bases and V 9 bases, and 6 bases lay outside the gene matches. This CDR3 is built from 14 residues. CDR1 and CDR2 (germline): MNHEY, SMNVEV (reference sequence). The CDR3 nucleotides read TGTGCCAGATACCCGGGACAGGCTAATGAAAAACTGTTTTTT. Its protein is CARYPGQANEKLFF.

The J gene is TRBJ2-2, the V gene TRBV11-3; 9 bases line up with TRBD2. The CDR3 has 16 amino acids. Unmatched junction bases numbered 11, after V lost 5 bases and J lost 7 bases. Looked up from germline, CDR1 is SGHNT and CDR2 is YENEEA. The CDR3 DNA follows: TGTGCCAGCAGCCTGCTTCGGCCTAGCGGGGACGGGGAGCTGTTTTTT. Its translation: CASSLLRPSGDGELFF. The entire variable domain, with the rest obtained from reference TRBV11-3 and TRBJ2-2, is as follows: EAGVVQSPRYKIIEKKQPVAFWCNPISGHNTLYWYLQNLGQGPELLIRYENEEAVDDSQLPKDRFSAERLKGVDSTLKIQPAELGDSAVYLCASSLLRPSGDGELFFGEGSRLTVL.

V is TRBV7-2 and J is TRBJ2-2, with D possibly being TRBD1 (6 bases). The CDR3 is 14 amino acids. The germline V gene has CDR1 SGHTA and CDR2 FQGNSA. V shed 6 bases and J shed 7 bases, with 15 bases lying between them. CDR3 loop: CASREDSRVGELFF. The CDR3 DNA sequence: TGTGCCAGCAGGGAGGACAGTCGGGTCGGGGAGCTGTTTTTT.

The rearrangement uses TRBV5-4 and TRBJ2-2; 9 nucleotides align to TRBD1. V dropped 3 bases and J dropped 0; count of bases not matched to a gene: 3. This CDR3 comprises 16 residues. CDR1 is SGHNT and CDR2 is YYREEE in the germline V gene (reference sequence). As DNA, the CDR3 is TGTGCCAGCAGCTCCCGACAGGGGGCGAACACCGGGGAGCTGTTTTTT. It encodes CASSSRQGANTGELFF.

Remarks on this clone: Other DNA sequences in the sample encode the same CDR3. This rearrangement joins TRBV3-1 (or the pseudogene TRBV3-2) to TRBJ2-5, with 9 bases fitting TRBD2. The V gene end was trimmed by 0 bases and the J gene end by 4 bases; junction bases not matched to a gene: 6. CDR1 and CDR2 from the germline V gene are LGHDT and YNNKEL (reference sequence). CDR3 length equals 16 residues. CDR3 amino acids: CASSQEGGGAGETQYF. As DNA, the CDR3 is TGTGCCAGCAGCCAAGAAGGCGGGGGGGCAGGAGAGACCCAGTACTTC.

CDR3 residues: CASSLPFQGAGYGYTF. The CDR3 DNA sequence: TGTGCCAGCAGTTTGCCGTTCCAGGGGGCAGGCTATGGCTACACCTTC. The chain carries TRBV28 and TRBJ1-2; TRBD1 agrees at 8 bases. Germline CDR1 is MDHEN and CDR2 is SYDVKM. This CDR3 spans 16 amino acids. The ends lost 3 bases at V and 4 bases at J; junction bases unmatched: 10.

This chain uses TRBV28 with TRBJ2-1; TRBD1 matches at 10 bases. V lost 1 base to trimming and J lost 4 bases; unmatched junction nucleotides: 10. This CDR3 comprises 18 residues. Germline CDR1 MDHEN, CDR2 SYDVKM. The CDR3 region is CASSLLSTGTGVYNEQFF. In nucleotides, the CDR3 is TGTGCCAGCAGTTTATTGTCTACCGGGACAGGGGTTTACAATGAGCAGTTCTTC.

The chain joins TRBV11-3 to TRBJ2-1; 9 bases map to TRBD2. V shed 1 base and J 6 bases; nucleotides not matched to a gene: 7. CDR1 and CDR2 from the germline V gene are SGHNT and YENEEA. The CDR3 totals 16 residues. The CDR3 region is CASSLGGLAGINEQFF. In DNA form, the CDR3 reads TGTGCCAGCAGCTTAGGAGGGCTAGCGGGGATCAATGAGCAGTTCTTC.

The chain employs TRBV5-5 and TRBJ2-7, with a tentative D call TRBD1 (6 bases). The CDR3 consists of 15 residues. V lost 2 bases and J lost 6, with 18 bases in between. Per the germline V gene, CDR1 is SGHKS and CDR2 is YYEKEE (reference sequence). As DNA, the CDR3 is TGTGCCAGCAGCTTCGGCCCCAGGGGCGAGCTCGAGCAGTACGTC. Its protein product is CASSFGPRGELEQYV.

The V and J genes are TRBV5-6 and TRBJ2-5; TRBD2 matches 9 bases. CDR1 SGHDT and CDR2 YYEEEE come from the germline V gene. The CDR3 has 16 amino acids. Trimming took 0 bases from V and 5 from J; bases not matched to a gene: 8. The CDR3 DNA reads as TGTGCCAGCAGCTTGGCATTAGCGGGGGTGGATGAGACCCAGTACTTC. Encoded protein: CASSLALAGVDETQYF.

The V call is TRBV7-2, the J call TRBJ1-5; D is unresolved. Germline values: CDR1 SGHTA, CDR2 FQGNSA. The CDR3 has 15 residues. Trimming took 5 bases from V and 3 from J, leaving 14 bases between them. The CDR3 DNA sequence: TGTGCCAGCAGCCTTTCCCTAGTGCCCAATCAGCCCCAGCATTTT. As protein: CASSLSLVPNQPQHF.

CDR3 coding DNA: TGCGCCAGCAGTCAGGGACAGGGGGCGCGGTTCGAGCAGTACGTC. This codes for CASSQGQGARFEQYV. This sequence joins TRBV23-1 and TRBJ2-7; 12 bases map to TRBD1. TRBV23-1 is treated as an ORF (open reading frame) with a function not yet certain. Unmatched junction bases numbered 6, after V lost 3 bases and J lost 6 bases. CDR3 length equals 15 residues.

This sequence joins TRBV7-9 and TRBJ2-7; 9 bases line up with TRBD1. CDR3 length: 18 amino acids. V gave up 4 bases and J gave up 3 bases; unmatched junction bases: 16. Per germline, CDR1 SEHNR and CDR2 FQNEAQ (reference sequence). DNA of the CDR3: TGTGCCAGCAGCTCAACCGATCCGGACAGGGGCATAAACTACGAGCAGTACTTC. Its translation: CASSSTDPDRGINYEQYF.

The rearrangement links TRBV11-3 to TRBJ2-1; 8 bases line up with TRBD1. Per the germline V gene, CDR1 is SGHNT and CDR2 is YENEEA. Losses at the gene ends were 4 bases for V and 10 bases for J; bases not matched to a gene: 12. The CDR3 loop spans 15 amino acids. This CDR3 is CASSSRTGYAGEQFF. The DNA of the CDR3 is TGTGCCAGCAGCTCCAGGACAGGGTACGCCGGAGAGCAGTTCTTC.

The CDR3 bases are TGTGCCAGCAGCTCAATGGGGAGGGCGGGGAACAACGAGCAGTACTTC. Translation gives CASSSMGRAGNNEQYF. The chain uses TRBV11-3 and TRBJ2-7; 7 bases are a match to TRBD2. The CDR3 covers 16 residues. Trimming took 4 bases from V and 5 from J; bases not matched to a gene: 14. The germline V gene encodes CDR1 SGHNT and CDR2 YENEEA.

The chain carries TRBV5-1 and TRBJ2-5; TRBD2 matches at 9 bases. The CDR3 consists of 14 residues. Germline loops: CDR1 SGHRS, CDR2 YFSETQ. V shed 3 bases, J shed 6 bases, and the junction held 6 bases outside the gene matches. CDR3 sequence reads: CASSSPSGAKTQYF. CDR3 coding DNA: TGCGCCAGCAGCTCGCCTAGCGGGGCAAAGACCCAGTACTTC.

CDR3 region: CASSEAIAGSLGETQYF. The CDR3 nucleotides are TGTGCCAGCAGTGAAGCCATAGCGGGGAGTCTAGGAGAGACCCAGTACTTC. The chain uses TRBV6-1 and TRBJ2-5, with 8 bases identical to TRBD2. CDR1 MNHNS and CDR2 SASEGT come from the germline V gene. After removal of 0 bases from V and 4 bases from J, the junction contained 10 bases not matched to a gene. The CDR3 loop spans 17 amino acids.

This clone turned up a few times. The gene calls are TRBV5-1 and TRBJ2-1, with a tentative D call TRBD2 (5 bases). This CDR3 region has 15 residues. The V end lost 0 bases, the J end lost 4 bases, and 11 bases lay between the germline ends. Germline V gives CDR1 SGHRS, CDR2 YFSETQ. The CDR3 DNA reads TGCGCCAGCAGCTTGGTAGTCACTAGATACAATGAGCAGTTCTTC. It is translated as CASSLVVTRYNEQFF.

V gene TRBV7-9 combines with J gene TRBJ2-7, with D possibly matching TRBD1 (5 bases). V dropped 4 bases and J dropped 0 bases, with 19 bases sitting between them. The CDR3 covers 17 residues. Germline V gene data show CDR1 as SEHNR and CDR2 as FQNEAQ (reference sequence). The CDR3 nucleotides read TGTGCCAGCAGCTCCCCCCGGTCAGGGCCCTTCTCCTACGAGCAGTACTTC. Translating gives CASSSPRSGPFSYEQYF.

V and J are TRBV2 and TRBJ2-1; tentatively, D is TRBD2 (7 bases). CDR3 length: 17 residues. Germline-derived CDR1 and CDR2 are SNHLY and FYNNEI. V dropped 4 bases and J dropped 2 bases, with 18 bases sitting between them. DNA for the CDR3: TGTGCCAGCAGTGGCCCTTTGGGGGGGGCTCCCTACAATGAGCAGTTCTTC. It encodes CASSGPLGGAPYNEQFF.

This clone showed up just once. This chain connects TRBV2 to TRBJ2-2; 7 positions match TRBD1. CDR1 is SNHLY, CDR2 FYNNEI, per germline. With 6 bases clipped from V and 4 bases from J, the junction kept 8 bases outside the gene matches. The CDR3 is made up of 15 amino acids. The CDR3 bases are TGTGCCAGCAGCCAAGGGGGCAGAAGCACCGGGGAGCTGTTTTTT. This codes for CASSQGGRSTGELFF.

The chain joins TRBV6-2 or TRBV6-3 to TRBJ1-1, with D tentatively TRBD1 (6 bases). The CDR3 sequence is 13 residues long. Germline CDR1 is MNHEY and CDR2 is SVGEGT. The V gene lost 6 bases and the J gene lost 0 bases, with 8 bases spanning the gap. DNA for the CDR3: TGTGCCAGCAGCGGACAGATGAACACTGAAGCTTTCTTT. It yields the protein CASSGQMNTEAFF.